These 21 T cell receptor beta chains share one sample of origin, sequenced in a study of shared clonotypes between healthy human individuals. Repertoires were generated with immunoSEQ multiplex PCR, while TCRdb's copy carries only in-frame clones and drops some. The sample has around 440,000 clones; roughly four fifths are singletons. The specimen was PBMCs. These receptors were taken from a woman in her thirties or forties in good health. Some clones in this sample may be carry-over from other donors' samples.

The table lists this clone with many counts. This chain connects TRBV7-6 to TRBJ2-1; 9 bases line up with TRBD2. V trimming: 5 bases; J trimming: 15 bases; junction bases outside the gene matches: 8. This CDR3 has 12 residues. Germline V gene lookup returns CDR1 SGHVS and CDR2 FNYEAQ. CDR3 in amino acids: CASSLSGSILFF. CDR3 nucleotides: TGTGCCAGCAGCCTTAGCGGGAGTATATTGTTCTTC.

Worth noting for this clone: A much larger clone differs from this one at a single base, so this may be a read error. The same CDR3 arises from other DNA sequences in this sample as well. J is TRBJ1-2 and V is TRBV7-6; D is possibly TRBD1 (5 bases). This CDR3 contains 15 residues. Trimming stripped 1 base from V and 8 bases from J, with 17 bases between. Germline V lookup: CDR1 SGHVS, CDR2 FNYEAQ. The CDR3 reads CASSLGAGVTEGYTF. Here the CDR3 DNA reads TGTGCCAGCAGCTTAGGGGCGGGGGTGACGGAAGGCTACACCTTC.

In this sample, this clone turned up once. This sequence joins TRBV4-3 and TRBJ2-3; 9 positions agree with TRBD2. There are 15 residues in the CDR3. Germline CDR1 LGHNA, CDR2 YSLEER. The J segment lost 4 bases and the V segment lost 0 bases, leaving 2 bases of the junction unmatched. The DNA of the CDR3 is TGCGCCAGCAGCCAAGAGATAGCGGGAGCAGATACGCAGTATTTT. It translates to CASSQEIAGADTQYF.

The chain uses TRBV6-1 and TRBJ1-5; no definite D call. This CDR3 comprises 11 residues. V lost 2 bases, J lost 6 bases, and 2 bases lay in between. Germline CDR1 is MNHNS and CDR2 is SASEGT. CDR3 in amino acids: CASSETQPQHF. The CDR3 coding sequence is TGTGCCAGCAGTGAAACTCAGCCCCAGCATTTT.

The CDR3 nucleotides read TGCGCCAGCAGCCAATCCGGACAGCCTGGAAACACCATATATTTT. This translates into CASSQSGQPGNTIYF. The genes are TRBV4-1 and TRBJ1-3, with a weak D call TRBD1 (6 bases). This CDR3 has 15 amino acids. The germline V gene has CDR1 MGHRA and CDR2 YSYEKL. V lost 2 bases to trimming and J lost 2 bases, with 10 bases between them.

The V call is TRBV7-2, the J call TRBJ2-5, with a possible D match to TRBD2 (6 bases). CDR1 and CDR2 (germline): SGHTA, FQGNSA. Trimming took 10 bases from V and 4 from J, leaving 19 bases between them. This CDR3 contains 14 residues. The CDR3 DNA reads as TGTGCCACCGGCGAGCGGGCCTTTCGAGAGACCCAGTACTTC. Translating gives CATGERAFRETQYF.

This chain uses TRBV30 with TRBJ1-3; D gene uncertain. This CDR3 has 12 amino acids. Trimming cost V 4 bases and J 3 bases, with 7 bases left between them. Germline CDR1 and CDR2: GTSNPN and SVGIG (reference sequence). CDR3 sequence reads: CAWKGGGNTIYF. The DNA for the CDR3 is TGTGCCTGGAAGGGAGGTGGAAACACCATATATTTT. The full variable domain, in which reference TRBV30 and TRBJ1-3 provide the parts outside the CDR3, is SQTIHQWPATLVQPVGSPLSLECTVEGTSNPNLYWYRQAAGRGLQLLFYSVGIGQISSEVPQNLSASRPQDRQFILSSKKLLLSDSGFYLCAWKGGGNTIYFGEGSWLTVV.

This rearrangement joins TRBV6-1 to TRBJ1-2; 8 nucleotides line up with TRBD1. Germline CDR1 and CDR2: MNHNS and SASEGT. Unmatched junction bases numbered 11, after V lost 6 bases and J lost 8 bases. The CDR3 has 14 amino acids. CDR3 DNA sequence: TGTGCCAGCAGGAAGGACAGGGATGGAAGCGGCTACACCTTC. Residues: CASRKDRDGSGYTF.

About this clone itself: With only one base between it and a far larger clone, this is likely a read error. Other DNA sequences in this sample translate to the same CDR3. The rearrangement uses TRBV7-9 and TRBJ2-7, with D maybe TRBD1 (6 bases). Germline CDR1 reads SEHNR; CDR2 reads FQNEAQ (reference sequence). The CDR3 has 14 residues. The V end was cut by 1 base, the J end by 2 bases, with 9 bases between. The CDR3 sequence: CASSLGTVTYEQYF. Here the CDR3 DNA reads TGTGCCAGCAGCTTAGGGACAGTAACCTACGAGCAGTACTTC.

This clone was seen just once. The chain recombines TRBV10-3 with TRBJ1-6; D might be TRBD1 (5 bases). Trimming pared 2 bases from V and 7 bases from J, leaving 12 bases between. The CDR3 consists of 15 residues. Looked up from germline, CDR1 is ENHRY and CDR2 is SYGVKD. In DNA form, the CDR3 reads TGTGCCATCAGTGAGATTGGGACCCGAAATTCACCCCTCCACTTT. This codes for CAISEIGTRNSPLHF.

The J gene is TRBJ1-1, the V gene TRBV28; 7 bases line up with TRBD1. Germline trimming cut 1 base from V and 3 bases from J; bases unmatched to any gene: 5. Germline-derived CDR1 and CDR2 are MDHEN and SYDVKM. This CDR3 has 15 residues. CDR3 bases: TGTGCCAGCAGTTTATCGAACAGGGGAGACACTGAAGCTTTCTTT. It yields the protein CASSLSNRGDTEAFF.

The chain has TRBV28 and TRBJ2-2; TRBD2 might be the D (5 bases). Germline CDR1 is MDHEN and CDR2 is SYDVKM. The CDR3 has 16 residues. Trimming pared 7 bases from V and 4 bases from J, leaving 19 bases between. The CDR3 sequence: CASTPGGSSRTGELFF. Here the CDR3 DNA reads TGTGCCAGCACCCCCGGCGGGTCTAGCCGCACCGGGGAGCTGTTTTTT.

The chain recombines TRBV7-9 with TRBJ2-7; possible D gene TRBD1, 5 bases. The CDR3 is 14 residues long. Germline V gene lookup returns CDR1 SEHNR and CDR2 FQNEAQ (reference sequence). Between the trimmed V and J ends, which lost 5 bases and 2 bases, there was a span of 13 bases. CDR3 protein: CASSRDDSPYEQYF. The CDR3 nucleotides are TGTGCCAGCAGCCGCGACGACAGCCCCTACGAGCAGTACTTC.

This clone has a single count. The V and J genes are TRBV7-3 and TRBJ2-5, with a weak D call TRBD1 (6 bases). V lost 2 bases and J 2 bases, leaving 15 bases between the germline ends. CDR3 size: 16 residues. Germline CDR1 is SGHTA and CDR2 is FQGTGA. CDR3 coding DNA: TGTGCCAGCAGCTTAGAACTACAGGGCCCACAAGAGACCCAGTACTTC. Protein: CASSLELQGPQETQYF.

The gene calls are TRBV7-9 and TRBJ2-5; no firm D call. The V end was cut by 3 bases, the J end by 2 bases, with 13 bases between. The CDR3 totals 15 residues. CDR1 SEHNR and CDR2 FQNEAQ come from the germline V gene (reference sequence). DNA of the CDR3: TGTGCCAGCAGCTTCTCTTCCGTGGAGCAAGAGACCCAGTACTTC. Amino acid sequence: CASSFSSVEQETQYF.

The chain joins TRBV7-9 to TRBJ2-7; D is unclear. This CDR3 has 14 amino acids. The germline V gene has CDR1 SEHNR and CDR2 FQNEAQ (reference sequence). V lost 1 base, J lost 7 bases, and 14 bases lay in between. The CDR3 spells CASSLDPLPGEQYF. As DNA, the CDR3 is TGTGCCAGCAGCTTAGATCCCCTCCCTGGAGAGCAGTACTTC.

The CDR3 DNA is TGTGCCTACGGGTTGATGGGCACTGAAGCTTTCTTT. It yields the protein CAYGLMGTEAFF. The chain uses TRBV30 and TRBJ1-1; the D is unclear. CDR1 and CDR2 from the germline V gene are GTSNPN and SVGIG (reference sequence). This CDR3 comprises 12 residues. V was clipped by 7 bases and J by 4 bases, with 13 bases between them.

This chain's CDR3 is CASSPRRRDRRKGTEAFF. Here the CDR3 DNA reads TGTGCCAGCAGCCCTCGTCGCCGGGACAGGCGGAAAGGCACTGAAGCTTTCTTT. The gene calls are TRBV14 and TRBJ1-1; 8 nucleotides align to TRBD1. Per germline, CDR1 SGHDN and CDR2 FVKESK. The length of the CDR3 is 18 residues. V lost 4 bases and J lost 4; bases outside the gene matches: 17.

DNA for the CDR3: TGTGCCTGGAGTGTCCCGTGGGTCGGAGCGGCAACCTACAATGAGCAGTTCTTC. This codes for CAWSVPWVGAATYNEQFF. The chain is built from TRBV30 and TRBJ2-1, with D perhaps matching TRBD2 (5 bases). Looked up from germline, CDR1 is GTSNPN and CDR2 is SVGIG (reference sequence). V shed 0 bases and J shed 2 bases, with 20 bases lying between them. The CDR3 contains 18 residues.

This sequence joins TRBV15 and TRBJ2-1; TRBD2 matches 7 bases. V trimming: 2 bases; J trimming: 6 bases; junction bases outside the gene matches: 10. Per the germline V gene, CDR1 is LNHNV and CDR2 is YYDKDF (reference sequence). This CDR3 is 16 amino acids long. The CDR3 loop reads CATSRYTSVPTNEQFF. The CDR3, as DNA: TGTGCCACCAGCAGATATACTAGCGTACCAACCAATGAGCAGTTCTTC.

This clone was counted between two and nine times. The chain joins TRBV6-1 to TRBJ2-3; 7 nucleotides agree with TRBD2. Per germline, CDR1 MNHNS and CDR2 SASEGT. The CDR3 spans 19 residues. Unmatched junction bases numbered 16, after V lost 2 bases and J lost 2 bases. This CDR3 is CASSERVGLGGSNTDTQYF. CDR3 nucleotide sequence: TGTGCCAGCAGTGAAAGGGTGGGGTTAGGCGGGAGTAACACAGATACGCAGTATTTT.